The 16 T cell receptor beta chains listed next were all sequenced from one sample in a study of CD8+ T cells in alopecia areata (dated by TCRdb to the late 2010s). Libraries were built with the immunoSEQ multiplex PCR assay. RNA was extracted from all samples and reverse transcribed into cDNA, which served as template for TCR sequencing. TCRdb holds this immuneACCESS table with in-frame rearrangements only. Some clones are missing; in checked studies, unresolved V genes explain under half, and the rest has no known cause. The sample contains some 11,000 clones, more than 50% of them found a single time. In total, the top ten clones hold 20% to 25% of the sample. Lesional scalp punch biopsies and peripheral blood were obtained from alopecia areata patients. Sequenced material: skin. The receptors come from a human donor with alopecia areata.

With regard to this clone: The sample holds other DNA sequences that translate to the same CDR3. V and J are TRBV7-2 and TRBJ1-2; possibly TRBD1 for D (6 bases). The V gene's germline CDR1 is SGHTA and CDR2 FQGNSA. This CDR3 comprises 14 residues. V lost 9 bases and J 4 bases, leaving 18 bases between the germline ends. The CDR3: CASNRGGQGYGYTF. CDR3 nucleotides: TGTGCCAGTAACCGGGGGGGCCAAGGCTATGGCTACACCTTC.

Remarks on this clone: This same CDR3 is encoded by further DNA sequences in the sample. V usage is TRBV15 and J usage is TRBJ2-2; 8 nucleotides align to TRBD1. The trim removed 8 bases at V and 9 bases at J, leaving 11 bases unmatched. CDR3 length: 14 amino acids. Per the germline V gene, CDR1 is LNHNV and CDR2 is YYDKDF (reference sequence). The CDR3 DNA reads as TGTGCCACCGGGGACAGGCGATCCGACCGGGAGCTGTTTTTT. Protein: CATGDRRSDRELFF.

The genes are TRBV30 and TRBJ1-1; 11 nucleotides agree with TRBD1. The V gene's germline CDR1 is GTSNPN and CDR2 SVGIG (reference sequence). Losses at the gene ends were 3 bases for V and 0 bases for J; bases not matched to a gene: 3. The CDR3 covers 15 residues. The CDR3 is CAWRRTGGMNTEAFF. CDR3 nucleotides: TGTGCCTGGAGACGGACAGGGGGCATGAACACTGAAGCTTTCTTT.

This clone was seen a handful of times. Here the CDR3 DNA reads TGTGCCAGCAGCTTATTAACAGGGTCCTACAATGAGCAGTTCTTC. Amino acid sequence: CASSLLTGSYNEQFF. This sequence joins TRBV7-9 and TRBJ2-1, with D possibly matching TRBD1 (6 bases). CDR1 and CDR2 from the germline V gene are SEHNR and FQNEAQ (reference sequence). V lost 2 bases to trimming and J lost 1 base, with 9 bases between them. The CDR3 length is 15 residues.

V and J are TRBV7-6 and TRBJ1-4; perhaps TRBD1 as D (5 bases). V dropped 2 bases and J dropped 7 bases, with 11 bases sitting between them. The CDR3 has 14 residues. Germline loops: CDR1 SGHVS, CDR2 FNYEAQ. In nucleotides, the CDR3 is TGTGCCAGCAGCTTAACGGGGGGGACTGAAAAACTGTTTTTT. Translated: CASSLTGGTEKLFF.

This clone was picked up one time. The chain is built from TRBV7-8 and TRBJ2-5; D is uncertain. The tail of the sequence fits TRBJ2-7 better, so the J call may be wrong. The CDR3 totals 13 residues. Per germline, CDR1 SGHVS and CDR2 FQNEAQ. The CDR3 region is CASSLASVIEQYF. The DNA of the CDR3 is TGTGCCAGCAGCTTAGCGTCGGTGATCGAGCAGTACTTC.

This clone was seen a handful of times. The chain carries TRBV7-7 and TRBJ1-5; D might be TRBD1 (5 bases). This CDR3 contains 16 residues. Germline V gene sequence: CDR1 SSHAT, CDR2 FNYEAQ (reference sequence). V lost 1 base, J lost 3 bases, and 13 bases lay in between. DNA of the CDR3: TGTGCCAGCAGCTTAGGTCCAGGGCGCATCAATCAGCCCCAGCATTTT. Translating gives CASSLGPGRINQPQHF.

The gene calls are TRBV2 and TRBJ1-1; D remains unclear. V dropped 6 bases and J dropped 7 bases, with 12 bases sitting between them. This CDR3 has 12 amino acids. The germline V gene encodes CDR1 SNHLY and CDR2 FYNNEI. In DNA form, the CDR3 reads TGTGCCAGCAGGAGCGGGGAGAATGAAGCTTTCTTT. Amino acid sequence: CASRSGENEAFF.

This clone was observed a single time. The chain employs TRBV9 and TRBJ1-1; unclear D gene. Germline V gene lookup returns CDR1 SGDLS and CDR2 YYNGEE. The ends were cut back, 0 bases at V and 6 bases at J, with 12 bases in the middle. The CDR3 extends over 14 amino acids. CDR3 in amino acids: CASSVDLVDAEAFF. CDR3 coding DNA: TGTGCCAGCAGCGTAGATTTGGTTGACGCTGAAGCTTTCTTT.

This clone was detected once. The V and J genes are TRBV30 and TRBJ2-3, with D tentatively TRBD1 (5 bases). CDR3 size: 13 residues. Germline V gene lookup returns CDR1 GTSNPN and CDR2 SVGIG (reference sequence). Deletions cut 2 bases from V and 7 bases from J, with 13 bases between. This CDR3 is CAWSSGSGYTQYF. The CDR3 DNA reads TGTGCCTGGAGTTCAGGATCAGGGTATACGCAGTATTTT.

CDR3: CASSTVPDRGRETQYF. CDR3 sequence (DNA): TGTGCCAGTAGTACCGTCCCGGACAGGGGGAGAGAGACCCAGTACTTC. The rearrangement uses TRBV19 and TRBJ2-5; 10 bases line up with TRBD1. Germline V CDR1 and CDR2: LNHDA, SQIVND (reference sequence). The CDR3 is 16 residues long. V was pared by 4 bases and J by 4 bases, with 9 bases of the junction left unmatched.

The chain has TRBV7-2 and TRBJ2-1, with D possibly being TRBD1 (5 bases). Trimming pared 3 bases from V and 8 bases from J, leaving 11 bases between. Germline V gene lookup returns CDR1 SGHTA and CDR2 FQGNSA. The CDR3 extends over 13 amino acids. The CDR3 loop reads CASSFRVLDEQFF. CDR3 DNA sequence: TGTGCCAGCAGCTTCAGGGTGTTGGATGAGCAGTTCTTC.

This chain joins TRBV7-8 and TRBJ1-3, with D uncertain. The germline V and J ends were trimmed by 4 bases and 4 bases, with 8 bases remaining between them. This CDR3 spans 13 amino acids. Per the germline V gene, CDR1 is SGHVS and CDR2 is FQNEAQ. For the CDR3, the DNA is TGTGCCAGCAGCTCTGAACCCGGAAACACCATATATTTT. Translating gives CASSSEPGNTIYF.

The CDR3 DNA reads as TGTGCCAGCCTCCCACCGGGACAGATGAACACTGAAGCTTTCTTT. Its translation: CASLPPGQMNTEAFF. The chain recombines TRBV28 with TRBJ1-1; TRBD1 matches 7 bases. This CDR3 contains 15 residues. Germline CDR1 reads MDHEN; CDR2 reads SYDVKM. J gave up 0 bases and V 8 bases, and 9 bases lay outside the gene matches.

V and J are TRBV19 and TRBJ1-5; 7 nucleotides line up with TRBD1. The CDR3 consists of 14 residues. Germline V CDR1 and CDR2: LNHDA, SQIVND (reference sequence). Trimming cost V 5 bases and J 2 bases; bases outside gene matches: 3. CDR3 nucleotide sequence: TGTGCCAGTAGTTCTACAGGGGGCAATCAGCCCCAGCATTTT. It encodes CASSSTGGNQPQHF.

This chain joins TRBV29-1 and TRBJ2-1; 9 nucleotides match TRBD2. V lost 6 bases to trimming and J lost 0 bases; unmatched junction nucleotides: 9. CDR1 is SQVTM, CDR2 ANQGSEA, per germline. The CDR3 has 16 amino acids. Here the CDR3 DNA reads TGCAGCGTAGCGGGAGGCCCTAAGAGCTCCTACAATGAGCAGTTCTTC. The encoded protein is CSVAGGPKSSYNEQFF.